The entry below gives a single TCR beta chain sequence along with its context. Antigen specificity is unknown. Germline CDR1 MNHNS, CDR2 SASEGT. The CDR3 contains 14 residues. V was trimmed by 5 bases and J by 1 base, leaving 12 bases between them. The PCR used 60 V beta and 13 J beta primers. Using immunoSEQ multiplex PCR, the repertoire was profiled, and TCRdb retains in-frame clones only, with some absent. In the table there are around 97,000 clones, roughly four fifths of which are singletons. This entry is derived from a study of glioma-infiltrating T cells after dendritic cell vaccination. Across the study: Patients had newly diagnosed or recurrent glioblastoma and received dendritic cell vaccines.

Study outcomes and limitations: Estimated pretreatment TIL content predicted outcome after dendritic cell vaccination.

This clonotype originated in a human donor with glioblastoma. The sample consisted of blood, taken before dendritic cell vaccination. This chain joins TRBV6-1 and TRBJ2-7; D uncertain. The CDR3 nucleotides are TGTGCCAGCAGTCCCCCCAGACATTCCTACGAGCAGTACTTC. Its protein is CASSPPRHSYEQYF.